A single sample is the source of the 3 T cell receptor beta chains below, sequenced in a study of OX40 agonist ivuxolimab in advanced cancers. The repertoire was sequenced with immunoSEQ multiplex PCR; TCRdb's copy has only in-frame clones and lacks some. The data contain about 63,000 clones, roughly nine tenths of them singletons. The sample here was CD4+ or CD8+ T cells sorted from blood, taken in a trial of the OX40 agonist ivuxolimab. Receptors originate from an adult with an advanced solid tumor such as melanoma, head and neck, liver or kidney cancer.

The chain links TRBV7-2 to TRBJ2-1, with TRBD2 matching over 7 bases. The CDR3 consists of 16 residues. Germline loops: CDR1 SGHTA, CDR2 FQGNSA. J lost 6 bases, V lost 5 bases, and 13 bases had no gene match. DNA for the CDR3: TGTGCCAGCAGCCCCCGGGGCGGGAGTAGGGGCAATGAGCAGTTCTTC. As protein: CASSPRGGSRGNEQFF.

This chain uses TRBV5-1 with TRBJ1-4; D is uncertain. Germline CDR1 and CDR2: SGHRS and YFSETQ. The CDR3 sequence is 15 residues long. V lost 4 bases, J lost 5 bases, and 15 bases lay in between. CDR3 sequence: CASSLRPQQNEKLFF. CDR3 in DNA: TGCGCCAGCAGCCTACGACCGCAACAGAATGAAAAACTGTTTTTT.

DNA of the CDR3: TGTGCCAGCAGCCGTGAAACCGGGACCCTCGGGGACATACGGCAGTATTTT. Translated: CASSRETGTLGDIRQYF. The chain couples TRBV5-4 to TRBJ2-3; TRBD1 might be the D (6 bases). The germline V and J ends were trimmed by 4 bases and 11 bases, with 29 bases remaining between them. There are 17 residues in the CDR3. Germline CDR1 and CDR2: SGHNT and YYREEE (reference sequence).